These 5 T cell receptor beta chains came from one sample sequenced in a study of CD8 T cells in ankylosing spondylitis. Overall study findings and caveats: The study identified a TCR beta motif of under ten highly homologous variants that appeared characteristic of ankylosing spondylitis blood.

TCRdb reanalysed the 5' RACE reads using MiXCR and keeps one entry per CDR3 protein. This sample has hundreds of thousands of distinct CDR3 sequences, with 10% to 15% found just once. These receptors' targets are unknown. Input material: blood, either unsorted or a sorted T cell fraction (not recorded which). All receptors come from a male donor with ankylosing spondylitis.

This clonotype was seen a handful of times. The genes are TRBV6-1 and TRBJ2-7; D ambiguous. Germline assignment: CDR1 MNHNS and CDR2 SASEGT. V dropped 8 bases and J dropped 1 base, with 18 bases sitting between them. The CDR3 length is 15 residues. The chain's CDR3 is CASHRILGGSYEQYF. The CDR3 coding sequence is TGTGCCAGCCACCGAATCTTGGGCGGTTCCTACGAGCAGTACTTC.

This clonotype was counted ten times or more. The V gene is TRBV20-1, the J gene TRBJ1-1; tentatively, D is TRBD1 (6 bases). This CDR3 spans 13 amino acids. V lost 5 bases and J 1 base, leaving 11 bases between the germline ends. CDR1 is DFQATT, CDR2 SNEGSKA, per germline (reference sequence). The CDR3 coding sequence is TGCAGTGCTGCAGGGGTCGGGAACACTGAAGCTTTCTTT. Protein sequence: CSAAGVGNTEAFF.

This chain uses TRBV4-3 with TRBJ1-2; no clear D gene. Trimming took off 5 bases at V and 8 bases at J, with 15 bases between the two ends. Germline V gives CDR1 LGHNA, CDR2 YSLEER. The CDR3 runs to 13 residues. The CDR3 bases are TGCGCCAGCAGCAGGAACGGGGAGAGGGGCTACACCTTC. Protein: CASSRNGERGYTF.

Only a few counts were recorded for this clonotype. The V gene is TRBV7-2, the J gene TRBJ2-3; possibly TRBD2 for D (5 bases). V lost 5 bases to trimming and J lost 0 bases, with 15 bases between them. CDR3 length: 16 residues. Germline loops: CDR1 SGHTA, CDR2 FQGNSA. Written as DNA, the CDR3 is TGTGCCAGCAGCCCCCCGGGGATCCCTAGCACAGATACGCAGTATTTT. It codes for CASSPPGIPSTDTQYF.

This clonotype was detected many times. The CDR3 loop is CASSLEGVTNPYTDTQYF. CDR3 DNA sequence: TGCGCCAGCAGCTTGGAAGGGGTCACCAACCCGTACACAGATACGCAGTATTTT. The rearrangement links TRBV5-1 to TRBJ2-3; D possibly corresponds to TRBD1 (5 bases). Germline CDR1 reads SGHRS; CDR2 reads YFSETQ. The CDR3 loop spans 18 amino acids. V lost 0 bases and J 2 bases, leaving 19 bases between the germline ends.